This paragraph covers one T cell receptor beta chain sequence. Antigen specificity is unknown. The V gene lost 6 bases and the J gene lost 3 bases, with 17 bases spanning the gap. The CDR3 contains 14 residues. Germline CDR1 is SQVTM and CDR2 is ANQGSEA. These data belong to a study of cytomegalovirus exposure and HLA in healthy donors. Findings of the study overall: Sequencing likely produced, as an artifact, a cluster of highly shared sequence variants.

Researchers ran the PCR with 60 Vbeta and 13 Jbeta primers. Assay: immunoSEQ multiplex PCR; the TCRdb copy retains only in-frame clones and omits some. The sample has 97,000 or so clones, around 67% seen once; the top ten hold 2% to 2.5%. The sequenced sample was PBMCs. This sequence originates from a man between 45 and 60 years old in good health and CMV-seronegative. The chain combines TRBV29-1 with TRBJ1-1, with no clear D. As DNA, the CDR3 is TGCAGCGTCGTTTTTTGGAACGGGGACACTGAAGCTTTCTTT. Amino acids: CSVVFWNGDTEAFF.